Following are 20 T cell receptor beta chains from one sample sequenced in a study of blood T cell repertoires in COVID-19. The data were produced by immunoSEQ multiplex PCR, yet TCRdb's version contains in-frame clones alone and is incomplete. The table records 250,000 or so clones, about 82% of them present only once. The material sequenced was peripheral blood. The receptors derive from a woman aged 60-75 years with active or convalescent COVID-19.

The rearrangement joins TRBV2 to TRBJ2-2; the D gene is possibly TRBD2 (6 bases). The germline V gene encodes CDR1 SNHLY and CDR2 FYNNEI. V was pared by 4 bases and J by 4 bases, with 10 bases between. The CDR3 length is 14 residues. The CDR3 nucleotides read TGTGCCAGCAGTGGGGGGGACGCCACCGGGGAGCTGTTTTTT. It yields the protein CASSGGDATGELFF.

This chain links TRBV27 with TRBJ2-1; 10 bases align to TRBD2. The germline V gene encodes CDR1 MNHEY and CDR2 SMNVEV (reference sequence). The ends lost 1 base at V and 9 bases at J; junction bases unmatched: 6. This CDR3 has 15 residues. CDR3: CASSLFRTSGVEQFF. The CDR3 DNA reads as TGTGCCAGCAGTTTATTTCGGACTAGCGGCGTTGAGCAGTTCTTC.

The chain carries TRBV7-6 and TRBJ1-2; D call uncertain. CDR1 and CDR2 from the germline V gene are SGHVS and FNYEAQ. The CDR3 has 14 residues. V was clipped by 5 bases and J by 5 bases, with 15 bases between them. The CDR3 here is CASSPYSSTYGYTF. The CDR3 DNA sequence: TGTGCCAGCAGCCCCTACAGTAGTACGTATGGCTACACCTTC.

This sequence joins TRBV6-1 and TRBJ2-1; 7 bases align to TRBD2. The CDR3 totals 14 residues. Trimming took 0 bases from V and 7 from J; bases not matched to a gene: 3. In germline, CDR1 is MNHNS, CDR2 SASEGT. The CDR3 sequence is CASSEAGGWNEQFF. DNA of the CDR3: TGTGCCAGCAGTGAAGCGGGGGGGTGGAATGAGCAGTTCTTC.

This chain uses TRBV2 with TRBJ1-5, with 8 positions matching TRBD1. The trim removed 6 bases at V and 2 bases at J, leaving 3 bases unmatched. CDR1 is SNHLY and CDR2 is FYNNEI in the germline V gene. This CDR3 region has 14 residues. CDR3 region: CASRQGEGNQPQHF. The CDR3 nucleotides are TGTGCCAGCAGACAGGGGGAGGGCAATCAGCCCCAGCATTTT.

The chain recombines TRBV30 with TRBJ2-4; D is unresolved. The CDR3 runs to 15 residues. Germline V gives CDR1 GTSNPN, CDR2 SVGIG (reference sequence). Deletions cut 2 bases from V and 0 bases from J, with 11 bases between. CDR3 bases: TGTGCCTGGAGTAGAACAGTGCTAGCCAAAAACATTCAGTACTTC. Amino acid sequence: CAWSRTVLAKNIQYF.

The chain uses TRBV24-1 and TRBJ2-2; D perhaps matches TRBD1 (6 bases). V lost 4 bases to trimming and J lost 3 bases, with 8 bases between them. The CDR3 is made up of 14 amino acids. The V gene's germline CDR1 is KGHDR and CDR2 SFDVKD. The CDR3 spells CATSEYRDTGELFF. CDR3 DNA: TGTGCCACCAGTGAATACAGGGACACCGGGGAGCTGTTTTTT.

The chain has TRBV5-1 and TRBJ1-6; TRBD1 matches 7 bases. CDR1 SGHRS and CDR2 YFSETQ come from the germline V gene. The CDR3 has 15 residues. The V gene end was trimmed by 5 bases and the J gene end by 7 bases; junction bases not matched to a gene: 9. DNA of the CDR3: TGCGCCAGCAGTCTCAGTACAGGGGTCAATTCACCCCTCCACTTT. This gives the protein CASSLSTGVNSPLHF.

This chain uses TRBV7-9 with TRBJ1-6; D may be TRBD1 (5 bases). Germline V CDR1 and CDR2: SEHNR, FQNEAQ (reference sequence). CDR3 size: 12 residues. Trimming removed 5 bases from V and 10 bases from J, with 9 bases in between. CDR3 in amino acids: CASSASGSPLHF. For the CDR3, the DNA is TGTGCCAGCAGCGCCTCAGGGTCACCCCTCCACTTT. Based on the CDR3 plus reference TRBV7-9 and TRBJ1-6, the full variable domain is DTGVSQNPRHKITKRGQNVTFRCDPISEHNRLYWYRQTLGQGPEFLTYFQNEAQLEKSRLLSDRFSAERPKGSFSTLEIQRTEQGDSAMYLCASSASGSPLHFGNGTRLTVT.

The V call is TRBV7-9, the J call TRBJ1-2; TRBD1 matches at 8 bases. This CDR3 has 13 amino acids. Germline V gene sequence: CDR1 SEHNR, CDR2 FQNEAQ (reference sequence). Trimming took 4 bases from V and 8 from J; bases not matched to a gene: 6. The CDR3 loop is CASSSTGVAGYTF. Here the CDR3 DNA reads TGTGCCAGCAGCTCGACAGGGGTTGCCGGCTACACCTTC. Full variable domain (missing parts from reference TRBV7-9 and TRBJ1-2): DTGVSQNPRHKITKRGQNVTFRCDPISEHNRLYWYRQTLGQGPEFLTYFQNEAQLEKSRLLSDRFSAERPKGSFSTLEIQRTEQGDSAMYLCASSSTGVAGYTFGSGTRLTVV.

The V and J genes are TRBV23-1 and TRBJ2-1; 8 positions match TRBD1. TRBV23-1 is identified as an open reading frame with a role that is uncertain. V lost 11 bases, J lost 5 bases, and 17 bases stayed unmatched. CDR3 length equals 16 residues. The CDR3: CASDPGQGDYNNEQFF. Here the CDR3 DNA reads TGCGCCTCCGATCCCGGACAGGGAGACTACAACAATGAGCAGTTCTTC.

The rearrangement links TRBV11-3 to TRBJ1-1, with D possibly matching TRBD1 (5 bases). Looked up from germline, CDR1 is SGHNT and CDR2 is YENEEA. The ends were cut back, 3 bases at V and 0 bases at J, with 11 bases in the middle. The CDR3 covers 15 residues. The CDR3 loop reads CASSFLGAMNTEAFF. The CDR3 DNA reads TGTGCCAGCAGCTTTCTTGGGGCCATGAACACTGAAGCTTTCTTT. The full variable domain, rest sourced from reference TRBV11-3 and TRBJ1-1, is EAGVVQSPRYKIIEKKQPVAFWCNPISGHNTLYWYLQNLGQGPELLIRYENEEAVDDSQLPKDRFSAERLKGVDSTLKIQPAELGDSAVYLCASSFLGAMNTEAFFGQGTRLTVV.

The CDR3 DNA is TGCGCCAGCAGCTTGGTTATTAGCTTCCCCTCCTACAATGAGCAGTTCTTC. Amino acids: CASSLVISFPSYNEQFF. The V and J genes are TRBV5-1 and TRBJ2-1; D is unclear. Germline V gene data show CDR1 as SGHRS and CDR2 as YFSETQ. V lost 0 bases to trimming and J lost 0 bases, with 13 bases between them. The CDR3 is 17 residues long.

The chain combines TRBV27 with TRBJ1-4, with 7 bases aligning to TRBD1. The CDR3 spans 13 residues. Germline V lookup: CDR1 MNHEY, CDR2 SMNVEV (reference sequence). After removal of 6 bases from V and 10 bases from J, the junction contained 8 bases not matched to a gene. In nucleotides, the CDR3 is TGTGCCAGCAGATCACAGGGGCCCGGAAAACTGTTTTTT. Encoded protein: CASRSQGPGKLFF.

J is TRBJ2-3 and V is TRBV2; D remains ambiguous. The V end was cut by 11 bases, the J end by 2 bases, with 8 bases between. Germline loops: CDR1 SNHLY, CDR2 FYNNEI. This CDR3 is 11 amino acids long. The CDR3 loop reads CAGLVTDTQYF. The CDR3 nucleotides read TGTGCCGGCTTGGTCACAGATACGCAGTATTTT.

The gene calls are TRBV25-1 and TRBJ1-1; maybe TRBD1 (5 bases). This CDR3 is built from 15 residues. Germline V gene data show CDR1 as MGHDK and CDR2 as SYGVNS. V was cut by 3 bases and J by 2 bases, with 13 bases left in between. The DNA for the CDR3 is TGTGCCAGCAGTGACCTAGGACAAAGTAACACTGAAGCTTTCTTT. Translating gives CASSDLGQSNTEAFF.

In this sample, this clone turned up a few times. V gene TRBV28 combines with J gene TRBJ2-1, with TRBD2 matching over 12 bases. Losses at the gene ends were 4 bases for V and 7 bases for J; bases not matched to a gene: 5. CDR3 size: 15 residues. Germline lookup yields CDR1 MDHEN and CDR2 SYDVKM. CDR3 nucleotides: TGTGCCAGCAGTTCTCTAGCGGGAGGGTTGAATGAGCAGTTCTTC. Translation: CASSSLAGGLNEQFF. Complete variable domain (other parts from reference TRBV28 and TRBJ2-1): DVKVTQSSRYLVKRTGEKVFLECVQDMDHENMFWYRQDPGLGLRLIYFSYDVKMKEKGDIPEGYSVSREKKERFSLILESASTNQTSMYLCASSSLAGGLNEQFFGPGTRLTVL.

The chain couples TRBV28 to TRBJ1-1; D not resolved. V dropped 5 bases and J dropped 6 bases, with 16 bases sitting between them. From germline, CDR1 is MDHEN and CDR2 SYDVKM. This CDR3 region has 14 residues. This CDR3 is CASSLPLFGAEAFF. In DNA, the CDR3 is TGTGCCAGCAGTCTCCCCCTTTTTGGAGCTGAAGCTTTCTTT.

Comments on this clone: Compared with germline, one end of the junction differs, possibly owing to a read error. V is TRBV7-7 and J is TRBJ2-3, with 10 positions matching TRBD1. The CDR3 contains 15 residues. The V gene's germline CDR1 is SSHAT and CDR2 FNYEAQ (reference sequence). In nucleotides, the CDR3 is TGTGCTAGCAGCCCCGGACAGGGGGGGTCGGATACGCAGTATTTT. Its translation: CASSPGQGGSDTQYF. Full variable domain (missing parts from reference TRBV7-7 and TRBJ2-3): GAGVSQSPRYKVTKRGQDVTLRCDPISSHATLYWYQQALGQGPEFLTYFNYEAQPDKSGLPSDRFSAERPEGSISTLTIQRTEQRDSAMYRCASSPGQGGSDTQYFGPGTRLTVL.

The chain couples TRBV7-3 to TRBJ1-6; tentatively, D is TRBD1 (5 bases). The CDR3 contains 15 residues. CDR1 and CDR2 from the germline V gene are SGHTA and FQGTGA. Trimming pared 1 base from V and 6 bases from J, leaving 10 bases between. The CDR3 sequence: CASSLNPTANSPLHF. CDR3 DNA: TGTGCCAGCAGCTTAAACCCGACAGCTAATTCACCCCTCCACTTT.